The T cell receptor beta chain described here comes from a study of T cell changes during pregnancy in multiple sclerosis (dated by TCRdb to about 2019). In the study overall: Changes in the T cell repertoire over the course of pregnancy were examined in this study in women with multiple sclerosis.

About this clone itself: Its antigen is not yet known. Qualities for individual bases were not recorded, and no much larger clone is one base off.

Looking up the germline V gene yields CDR1 MRHNA and CDR2 SNTAGT. From the cysteine through the phenylalanine, the CDR3 covers 15 amino acids. CDR3 DNA is the only sequence kept; it has 45 bases, read in frame from the first base. V lost 2 bases and J lost 1 base; the stretch between them is 11 bases long. Libraries were made using the immunoSEQ multiplex PCR assay. TCRdb took over this immuneACCESS table, retaining in-frame rearrangements with V and J assigned. Such tables are incomplete; in checked studies, under half of the missing clones stem from an unresolved V gene, and the remainder is unexplained. In all, the sample holds 65,000 to 85,000 clones, and just over 90% of those were seen once. In total, the top ten clones hold 1.4% of the sample.

This clonotype originated in a female donor with multiple sclerosis, enrolled in a pregnancy study. The chain was built from TRBV6-4 and TRBJ1-1; a tentative D call is TRBD1 (5 bases match). The sequences come from peripheral blood, collected in the third trimester of pregnancy. The DNA is as follows: TGTGCCAGCAGTGACGGGCAGGGTGGGAACACTGAAGCTTTCTTT. It specifies CASSDGQGGNTEAFF.